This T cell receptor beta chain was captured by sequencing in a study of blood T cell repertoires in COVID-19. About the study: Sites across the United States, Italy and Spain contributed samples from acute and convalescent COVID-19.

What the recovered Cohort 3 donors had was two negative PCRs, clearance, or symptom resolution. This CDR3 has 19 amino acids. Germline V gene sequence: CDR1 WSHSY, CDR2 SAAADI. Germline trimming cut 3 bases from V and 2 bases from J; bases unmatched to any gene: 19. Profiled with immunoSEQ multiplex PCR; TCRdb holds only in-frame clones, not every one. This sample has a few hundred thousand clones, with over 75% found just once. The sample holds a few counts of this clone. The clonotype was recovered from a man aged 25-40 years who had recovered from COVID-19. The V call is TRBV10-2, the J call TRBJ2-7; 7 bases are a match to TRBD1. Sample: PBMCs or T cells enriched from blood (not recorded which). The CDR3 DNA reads TGCGCCAGCAGTGATGGTGCAGGGGGTGGACTCCCGAAAGCCTACGAGCAGTACTTC. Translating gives CASSDGAGGGLPKAYEQYF.